Included here is one TCR beta chain sequence, with context. No antigen is known for it. The data were obtained in a study of T cells after yellow fever vaccination. Overall study context: Fractions with few cells were prepared using SMART-Seq v4 Ultra Low Input.

Points from the study as a whole: It was a weaker secondary response, yet one that peaked faster, at day 5 versus 15. Although most clonotypes did not, a small share appeared in both CD4 and CD8 compartments.

It was through 5'RACE template switching that TCR cDNA was made, with a universal primer site and UMIs added. Each CDR3 protein gets one entry after TCRdb re-called the 5' RACE reads with MiXCR. The repertoire holds tens of thousands of distinct CDR3 sequences, with just under 8% as singletons. The CDR3 extends over 12 amino acids. CDR1 MDHEN and CDR2 SYDVKM come from the germline V gene. V dropped 7 bases and J dropped 6 bases, with 10 bases sitting between them. Sequences were derived from CD8+ T cells sorted from PBMCs, sampled on the day of the yellow fever booster vaccination. This sequence originates from a man younger than 45 who received the YFV17D yellow fever vaccine. This rearrangement joins TRBV28 to TRBJ2-1, with D possibly being TRBD2 (5 bases). In nucleotides, the CDR3 is TGTGCCAGCATCCTGGCGGGCAATGAGCAGTTCTTC. This encodes CASILAGNEQFF.